Listed below are T cell receptor beta chains from one sample, sequenced in a study of blood T cell repertoires in COVID-19. Profiling relied on immunoSEQ multiplex PCR, and the TCRdb table lists in-frame clones only, not all of them. The data hold a few hundred thousand clones, with around 84% observed a single time. What was sequenced was peripheral blood. The receptors stem from a man aged 35 to 55 with acute or convalescent COVID-19. CDR3s include the opening cysteine and the closing phenylalanine or tryptophan. A D gene is named only where the DNA matches it firmly. Expanded clones get a size class; other rows say once, few or many, or leave the size out.

len | abundance | j_gene | v_gene | d_gene | CDR3aa | CDR3nt
14 | NA | TRBJ1-4 | TRBV28 | TRBD1 | CASSRDRGEEKLFF | TGTGCCAGCAGCAGGGACAGGGGGGAAGAAAAACTGTTTTTT
15 | NA | TRBJ2-7 | TRBV5-6 | TRBD2 | CASSGTSGGLYEQYF | TGTGCCAGCAGCGGGACTAGCGGGGGACTGTACGAGCAGTACTTC
13 | NA | TRBJ1-5 | TRBV28 | NA | CASSLTSNQPQHF | TGTGCCAGCAGTCTAACTAGCAATCAGCCCCAGCATTTT
15 | NA | TRBJ1-5 | TRBV2 | TRBD1 | CASSVDRGDYQPQHF | TGTGCCAGCAGTGTTGACAGGGGTGACTATCAGCCCCAGCATTTT
15 | NA | TRBJ2-1 | TRBV19 | TRBD2 | CASSPSGGAYNEQFF | TGTGCCAGTAGTCCCAGCGGGGGGGCTTACAATGAGCAGTTCTTC
13 | NA | TRBJ1-1 | TRBV6-4 | NA | CASSTQTDTEAFF | TGTGCCAGTTCTACTCAAACCGACACTGAAGCTTTCTTT
12 | NA | TRBJ1-1 | TRBV29-1 | TRBD1 | CSVDRGLAEAFF | TGCAGCGTTGACAGGGGGCTCGCTGAAGCTTTCTTT
11 | NA | TRBJ1-2 | TRBV5-4 | NA | CASSWGVGYTF | TGTGCCAGCAGCTGGGGCGTAGGCTACACCTTC
16 | NA | TRBJ1-2 | TRBV19 | NA | CASSDHRGSALYGYTF | TGTGCCAGTAGTGACCACCGAGGCAGTGCCCTCTATGGCTACACCTTC
14 | few | TRBJ1-5 | TRBV28 | TRBD1 | CASSSGQGNQPQHF | TGTGCCAGCAGTTCGGGACAGGGAAATCAGCCCCAGCATTTT
14 | NA | TRBJ1-1 | TRBV6-1 | NA | CASSELAYNTEAFF | TGTGCCAGCAGTGAATTGGCTTACAACACTGAAGCTTTCTTT
13 | NA | TRBJ1-5 | TRBV4-1 | NA | CASSPTGNQPQHF | TGCGCCAGCAGCCCGACGGGAAATCAGCCCCAGCATTTT
15 | NA | TRBJ1-6 | TRBV25-1 | NA | CASSATGNNNSPLHF | TGTGCCAGCAGTGCCACAGGGAATAATAATTCACCCCTCCACTTT
16 | NA | TRBJ1-1 | TRBV11-1 | NA | CASSLGKGRRDTEAFF | TGTGCCAGCAGCTTAGGGAAGGGTAGGAGGGACACTGAAGCTTTCTTT
14 | once | TRBJ1-2 | TRBV7-9 | TRBD1 | CASSPWTGDYGYTF | TGTGCCAGCAGCCCGTGGACAGGGGACTATGGCTACACCTTC
14 | NA | TRBJ2-5 | TRBV11-3 | TRBD2 | CASSNGGARETQYF | TGTGCCAGCAGCAACGGGGGGGCCAGAGAGACCCAGTACTTC
15 | NA | TRBJ1-2 | TRBV29-1 | NA | CSVEARDSASYGYTF | TGCAGCGTTGAGGCCAGGGACTCCGCTAGCTATGGCTACACCTTC